This T cell receptor beta chain was obtained from a study of cytomegalovirus exposure and HLA in healthy donors. Study findings and constraints: Accurate predictions that matched the HLA-A and HLA-B alleles of most subjects were reportedly made from TCR beta sequences.

This clone was counted between two and nine times. The antigen is undetermined. Germline V gene lookup returns CDR1 SNHLY and CDR2 FYNNEI. Trimming cost V 8 bases and J 4 bases, with 11 bases left between them. The CDR3 consists of 12 residues. PCR used 60 Vbeta primers and 13 Jbeta primers. Assay: immunoSEQ multiplex PCR; the TCRdb copy retains only in-frame clones and omits some. The sample yields under 150,000 clones, around 79% seen once. The sequence was collected from a female donor in good health and CMV-seronegative. The specimen was PBMCs. This chain links TRBV2 with TRBJ1-2; D is unresolved. The CDR3 coding sequence is TGTGCCAGCGCGGGTTCCATCTATGGCTACACCTTC. Translating gives CASAGSIYGYTF.